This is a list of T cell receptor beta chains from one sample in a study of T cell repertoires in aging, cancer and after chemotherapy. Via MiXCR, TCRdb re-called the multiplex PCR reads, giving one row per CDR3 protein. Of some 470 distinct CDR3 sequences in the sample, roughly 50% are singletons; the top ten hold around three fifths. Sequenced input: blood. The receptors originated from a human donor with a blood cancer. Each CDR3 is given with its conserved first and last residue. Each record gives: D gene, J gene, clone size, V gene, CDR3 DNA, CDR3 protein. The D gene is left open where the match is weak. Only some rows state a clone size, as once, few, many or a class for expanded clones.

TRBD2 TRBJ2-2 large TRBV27 TGTGCCAGCAGTTACGGGGGGATGAACACCGGGGAGCTGTTTTTT CASSYGGMNTGELFF
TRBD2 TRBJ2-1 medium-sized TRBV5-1 TGCGCCAGCAGGATATTAGCGGGAGGTCCCTACAATGAGCAGTTCTTC CASRILAGGPYNEQFF
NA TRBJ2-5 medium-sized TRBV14 TGTGCCAGCAGCGAAGAAATGCCCCGCGGGGAGACCCAGTACTTC CASSEEMPRGETQYF
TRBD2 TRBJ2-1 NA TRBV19 TGTGCCAGTAGTCTAACTAGCGGGGGGTTCAATGAGCAGTTCTTC CASSLTSGGFNEQFF
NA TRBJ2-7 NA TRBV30 TGTGCCTGGAGTCGGGCCCCTATTGTCTACGAGCAGTACTTC CAWSRAPIVYEQYF
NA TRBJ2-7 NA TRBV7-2 TGTGCCAGCAGTTACTCGGCGGGAAGCTCCTACGAGCAGTACTTC CASSYSAGSSYEQYF
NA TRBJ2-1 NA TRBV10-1 TGCGCCAGCAGTTTCGGGAGCTCCTACAATGAGCAGTTCTTC CASSFGSSYNEQFF
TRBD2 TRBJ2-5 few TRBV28 TGTGCCAGCAGTTTACGGGGACGGGGGGGTTGGAAAGAGACCCAGTACTTC CASSLRGRGGWKETQYF
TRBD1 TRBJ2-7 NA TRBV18 TGTGCCAGCTCAGCGGACAGGTCGGAGCAGTACTTC CASSADRSEQYF
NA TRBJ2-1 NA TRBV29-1 TGCAGCGTCCTACTGGACATTTACAATGAGCAGTTCTTC CSVLLDIYNEQFF
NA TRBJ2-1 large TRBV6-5 TGTGCCAGCACCAATCCCCACAATGAGCAGTTCTTC CASTNPHNEQFF
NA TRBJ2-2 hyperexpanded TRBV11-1 TGTGCCAGCAGCCCCAAGGAAAGGACGAACACCGGGGAGCTGTTTTTT CASSPKERTNTGELFF
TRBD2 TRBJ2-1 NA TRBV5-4 TGTGCCAGCAGCCCAGGACTAGCGGGAGAAGAGTTCTTC CASSPGLAGEEFF
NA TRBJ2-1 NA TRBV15 TGTGCCACCAGCAGAGATCAATTCGGGGTCAATGAGCAGTTCTTC CATSRDQFGVNEQFF
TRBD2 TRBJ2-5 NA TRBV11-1 TGTGCCCGCAGCCCGGGACTAGCGGGAGAAGAGACCCAGTACTTC CARSPGLAGEETQYF
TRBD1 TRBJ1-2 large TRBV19 TGTGCCAGTAGTATAGGTGGGACAGGGGCAAACTATGGCTACACCTTC CASSIGGTGANYGYTF
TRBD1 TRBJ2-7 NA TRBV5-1 TGCGCCAGCAGCTTGGTACAGGGGTCCCCCTACGAGCAGTACTTC CASSLVQGSPYEQYF
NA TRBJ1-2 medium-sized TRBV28 TGTGCCAGCAGTTTAATAGGGACAGGCTACACCTTC CASSLIGTGYTF
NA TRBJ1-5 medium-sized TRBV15 TGTGCCACCAGCAGAGAAAAATGGGGAGAACAGCCCCAGCATTTT CATSREKWGEQPQHF
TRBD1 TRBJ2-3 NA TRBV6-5 TGTGCCAGCAGTCGGCGGACAGGGGGCAGGACAGATACGCAGTATTTT CASSRRTGGRTDTQYF
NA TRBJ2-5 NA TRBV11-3 TGTGCCAGCAGCCCATTGACAGGCCAAGAGACCCAGTACTTC CASSPLTGQETQYF
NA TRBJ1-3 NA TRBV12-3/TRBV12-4 TGTGCCAGCAGTTTTCGGACGGGGAGAAACACCATATATTTT CASSFRTGRNTIYF
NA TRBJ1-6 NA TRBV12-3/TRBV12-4 TGTGCCAGCAAGCCCGCCAGCTCCTATAATTCACCCCTCCACTTT CASKPASSYNSPLHF
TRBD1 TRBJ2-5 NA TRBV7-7 TGTGCTAGCAGCCGGGACAGGGGGCTGGAGACCCAGTACTTC CASSRDRGLETQYF
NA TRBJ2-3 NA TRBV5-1 TGCGCCAGCAGCTTGGAGTTGGGGGATACGCAGTATTTT CASSLELGDTQYF
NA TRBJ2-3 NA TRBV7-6 TGTGCCAGCAGCTTAGGAGGGGGGGCAGATGCGCAGTATTTT CASSLGGGADAQYF
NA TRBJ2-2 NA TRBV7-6 TGTGCCAGCAGCTCCCGGGTTGACCGGGCCGGGGAGCTGTTTTTT CASSSRVDRAGELFF
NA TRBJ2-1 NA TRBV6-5 TGTGCCAGCAGCCCACGCGGACTGACGGATGAGCAGTTCTTC CASSPRGLTDEQFF
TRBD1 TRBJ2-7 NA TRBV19 TGTGCCAGTAGTATCCGTTTTTGGTCGGGACAGCTATTCTACGAGCAGTACTTC CASSIRFWSGQLFYEQYF
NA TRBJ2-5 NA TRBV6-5 TGTGCCAGCAGTTACGAGGGGGGGGAAGAGACCCAGTACTTC CASSYEGGEETQYF
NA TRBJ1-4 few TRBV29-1 TGCAGCGTTGAAGATGGCGGTGATGAAAAACTGTTTTTT CSVEDGGDEKLFF
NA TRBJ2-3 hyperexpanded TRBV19 TGTGCCAGTAGAATTTCTGGGGATACGCAGTATTTT CASRISGDTQYF
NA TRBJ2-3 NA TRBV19 TGTGCCAGTAGTAGGGGGGCGGCAGATACGCAGTATTTT CASSRGAADTQYF
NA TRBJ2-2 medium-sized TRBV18 TGTGCCAGCTCACCAGAAAAGGTCACAGGGAGGACCGGGGAGCTGTTTTTT CASSPEKVTGRTGELFF
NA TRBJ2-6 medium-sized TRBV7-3 TGTGCCAGCAGCTTAGAGATCTCTGGGGCCAACGTCCTGACTTTC CASSLEISGANVLTF
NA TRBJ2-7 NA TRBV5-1 TGCGCCAGCAGCTGGGACAAGACCTACGAGCAGTACTTC CASSWDKTYEQYF
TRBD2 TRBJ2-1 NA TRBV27 TGTGCCAGCAGTGTAGTGACTAGCACCAATGAGCAGTTCTTC CASSVVTSTNEQFF
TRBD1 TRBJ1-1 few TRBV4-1 TGCGCCAGCAGCCAAGATGACAGGGGAGCTTTCTTT CASSQDDRGAFF
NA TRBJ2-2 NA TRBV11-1 TGTGCCAGCAGCCCCAAGGAAAGGAACACCGGGGAGCTGTTTTTT CASSPKERNTGELFF